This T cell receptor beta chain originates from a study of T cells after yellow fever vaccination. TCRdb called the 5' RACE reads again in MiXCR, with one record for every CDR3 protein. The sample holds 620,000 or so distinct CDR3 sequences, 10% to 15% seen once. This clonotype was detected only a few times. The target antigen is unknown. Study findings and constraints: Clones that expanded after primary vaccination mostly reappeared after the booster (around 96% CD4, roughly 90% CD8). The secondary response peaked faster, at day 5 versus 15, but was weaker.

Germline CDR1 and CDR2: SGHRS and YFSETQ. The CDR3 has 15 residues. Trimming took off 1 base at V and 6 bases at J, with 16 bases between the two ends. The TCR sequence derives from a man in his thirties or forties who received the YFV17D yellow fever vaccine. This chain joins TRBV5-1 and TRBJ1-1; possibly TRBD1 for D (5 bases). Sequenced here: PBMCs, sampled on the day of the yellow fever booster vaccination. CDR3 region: CASSLFLSGTAEAFF. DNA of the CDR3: TGCGCCAGCAGCTTGTTTTTGTCGGGGACGGCTGAAGCTTTCTTT.